One sample yielded the 10 T cell receptor beta chains listed below, sequenced in a study of blood T cell repertoires in COVID-19. Using immunoSEQ multiplex PCR, the repertoire was profiled, and TCRdb retains in-frame clones only, with some absent. The sample records roughly 72,000 clones, 82% being singletons. Sample: peripheral blood. The source of these receptors is an elderly woman with acute or convalescent COVID-19.

This CDR3 reads CASSSRDRPPYEQYF. The CDR3 bases are TGTGCCAGCAGCTCACGGGACAGGCCCCCCTACGAGCAGTACTTC. The chain recombines TRBV7-9 with TRBJ2-7; 8 bases are shared with TRBD1. Germline CDR1 SEHNR, CDR2 FQNEAQ (reference sequence). The length of the CDR3 is 15 residues. V gave up 4 bases and J gave up 2 bases; unmatched junction bases: 7.

The chain carries TRBV5-1 and TRBJ2-5; D might be TRBD2 (7 bases). This CDR3 spans 15 amino acids. V was cut by 0 bases and J by 0 bases, with 9 bases left in between. The V gene's germline CDR1 is SGHRS and CDR2 YFSETQ. The CDR3, as DNA: TGCGCCAGCAGCTTGGAAGGGGGGGACCAAGAGACCCAGTACTTC. Protein sequence: CASSLEGGDQETQYF.

V gene TRBV24-1 combines with J gene TRBJ1-1, with D perhaps matching TRBD1 (6 bases). The CDR3 is made up of 13 amino acids. The germline V gene has CDR1 KGHDR and CDR2 SFDVKD. Trimming cost V 7 bases and J 1 base, with 9 bases left between them. The CDR3, as DNA: TGTGCCACCAGACGGGACAAGAACACTGAAGCTTTCTTT. It codes for CATRRDKNTEAFF.

Points on this clone: The junction departs from germline at one end; a sequencing error may be responsible. The rearrangement uses TRBV10-1 and TRBJ1-1; D is unclear. CDR1 is WNHNN, CDR2 SYGVQD, per germline (reference sequence). This CDR3 spans 12 amino acids. The DNA of the CDR3 is TGCGCCAGTGGTATGTCGAACACTAAAGCTTTCTTT. Translation: CASGMSNTKAFF.

This chain uses TRBV30 with TRBJ1-2; D gene uncertain. The CDR3 has 12 residues. Germline CDR1 GTSNPN, CDR2 SVGIG (reference sequence). V was shortened by 2 bases and J by 8 bases, with 12 bases between the two germline ends. CDR3 DNA sequence: TGTGCCTGGAGTTCTCTCGTTGGCGGCTACACCTTC. It encodes CAWSSLVGGYTF.

This chain uses TRBV6-5 with TRBJ1-1; TRBD1 matches at 7 bases. The CDR3 contains 14 residues. V lost 7 bases and J lost 0; bases outside the gene matches: 5. Germline CDR1 and CDR2: MNHEY and SVGAGI. CDR3 nucleotide sequence: TGTGCCAGCACCATGGGACAGTTGAACACTGAAGCTTTCTTT. It codes for CASTMGQLNTEAFF.

This clone showed up just once. J is TRBJ2-1 and V is TRBV7-9, with 10 bases identical to TRBD2. V shed 1 base and J 5 bases; nucleotides not matched to a gene: 8. This CDR3 is 17 amino acids long. The germline CDR1 and CDR2 sequences are SEHNR and FQNEAQ (reference sequence). The CDR3 coding sequence is TGTGCCAGCAGCTTAGGGCGTGCGGGACTAGCGAACAATGAGCAGTTCTTC. The encoded protein is CASSLGRAGLANNEQFF.

Concerning this clone: This sample includes further DNA sequences coding for the same CDR3. V and J are TRBV7-2 and TRBJ2-7, with 12 bases fitting TRBD2. Germline-derived CDR1 and CDR2 are SGHTA and FQGNSA. The V and J ends lost 6 bases and 2 bases, in that order; junction bases with no gene match: 2. This CDR3 has 14 residues. CDR3 residues: CASSGLAGTYEQYF. CDR3 sequence (DNA): TGTGCCAGCAGTGGACTAGCGGGGACCTACGAGCAGTACTTC. Filled out from reference TRBV7-2 and TRBJ2-7, the complete variable domain reads GAGVSQSPSNKVTEKGKDVELRCDPISGHTALYWYRQSLGQGLEFLIYFQGNSAPDKSGLPSDRFSAERTGGSVSTLTIQRTQQEDSAVYLCASSGLAGTYEQYFGPGTRLTVT.

The chain recombines TRBV9 with TRBJ2-4; 7 bases agree with TRBD2. Germline V gene lookup returns CDR1 SGDLS and CDR2 YYNGEE. The V gene end was trimmed by 3 bases and the J gene end by 7 bases; junction bases not matched to a gene: 7. The CDR3 is 14 amino acids. The chain's CDR3 is CASSAGLVPNIQYF. The CDR3 DNA follows: TGTGCCAGCAGCGCAGGACTAGTCCCTAACATTCAGTACTTC.

The chain has TRBV28 and TRBJ2-1; TRBD2 matches at 13 bases. The V and J ends lost 5 bases and 6 bases, in that order; junction bases with no gene match: 7. The germline CDR1 and CDR2 sequences are MDHEN and SYDVKM. CDR3 length equals 16 residues. The CDR3 sequence is CASSLTGLAGVNEQFF. For the CDR3, the DNA is TGTGCCAGCAGTCTAACCGGACTAGCGGGGGTCAATGAGCAGTTCTTC. The whole variable domain, remainder taken from reference TRBV28 and TRBJ2-1, is DVKVTQSSRYLVKRTGEKVFLECVQDMDHENMFWYRQDPGLGLRLIYFSYDVKMKEKGDIPEGYSVSREKKERFSLILESASTNQTSMYLCASSLTGLAGVNEQFFGPGTRLTVL.